The 20 T cell receptor beta chains given below trace back to one sample, sequenced in a study of blood T cells in healthy people across ages. Primers used in a second PCR of about 7 to 12 cycles were a sample-barcoded 5' primer and a J-beta primer mix. TCRdb re-analysed the 5' RACE reads in MiXCR, keeping a single row per CDR3 protein. The data contain 750,000 to 950,000 distinct CDR3 sequences, roughly 50% of them seen just once; the ten biggest clones take up approximately 40%. The source material was blood. These receptors were taken from an elderly man in good health.

CDR3: CASSLILAGNNEQFF. Here the CDR3 DNA reads TGCGCCAGCAGCTTGATACTAGCGGGCAACAATGAGCAGTTCTTC. The V gene is TRBV5-1, the J gene TRBJ2-1, with 9 nucleotides matching TRBD2. J lost 5 bases, V lost 1 base, and 4 bases had no gene match. The CDR3 is 15 residues long. Germline CDR1 reads SGHRS; CDR2 reads YFSETQ. Looking up the rest from reference TRBV5-1 and TRBJ2-1 gives the full variable domain: KAGVTQTPRYLIKTRGQQVTLSCSPISGHRSVSWYQQTPGQGLQFLFEYFSETQRNKGNFPGRFSGRQFSNSRSEMNVSTLELGDSALYLCASSLILAGNNEQFFGPGTRLTVL.

The chain joins TRBV6-1 to TRBJ2-3, with D perhaps TRBD1 or TRBD2 (6 bases each). Germline CDR1 reads MNHNS; CDR2 reads SASEGT. CDR3 length: 15 residues. Trimming removed 7 bases at V and 14 bases at J, with 28 bases between. CDR3: CASTPRVAGHRYAYF. Written as DNA, the CDR3 is TGTGCCAGCACCCCTCGGGTGGCGGGACACAGATACGCGTATTTT.

This rearrangement joins TRBV12-5 to TRBJ1-4; no firm D call. Trimming took 2 bases from V and 4 from J, leaving 5 bases between them. In germline, CDR1 is LGHNT, CDR2 FRNRAP. This CDR3 contains 13 residues. CDR3 in DNA: TGTGCTAGTGGTTTGTGGGGTAATGAAAAACTGTTTTTT. This sequence encodes CASGLWGNEKLFF.

V usage is TRBV12-5 and J usage is TRBJ1-1; D ambiguous. This CDR3 has 12 residues. Trimming shortened V by 5 bases and J by 1 base, and 5 bases separated the two germline ends. Looked up from germline, CDR1 is LGHNT and CDR2 is FRNRAP. As DNA, the CDR3 is TGTGCTAGTGGTAATTGGAACACTGAAGCTTTCTTT. It translates to CASGNWNTEAFF.

The V and J genes are TRBV24-1 and TRBJ2-5; 7 nucleotides match TRBD2. The CDR3 is 15 residues long. Germline V gives CDR1 KGHDR, CDR2 SFDVKD. The V and J ends lost 4 bases and 3 bases, in that order; junction bases with no gene match: 7. CDR3 sequence: CATSDPSGKKETQYF. The CDR3 region has the DNA TGTGCCACCAGTGACCCCAGCGGGAAGAAAGAGACCCAGTACTTC.

The V call is TRBV5-1, the J call TRBJ2-5; D may be TRBD2 (6 bases). The CDR3 is 15 residues long. Germline V lookup: CDR1 SGHRS, CDR2 YFSETQ. Trimming cost V 1 base and J 2 bases, with 12 bases left between them. The CDR3 protein is CASSLLPGLQETQYF. In DNA, the CDR3 is TGCGCCAGCAGCTTGCTACCGGGACTTCAAGAGACCCAGTACTTC.

The rearrangement uses TRBV6-2 or TRBV6-3 and TRBJ2-3, with 13 positions matching TRBD2. J gave up 14 bases and V 8 bases, and 22 bases lay outside the gene matches. CDR1 and CDR2 (germline): MNHEY, SVGEGT. The length of the CDR3 is 17 residues. Here the CDR3 DNA reads TGTGCCAGCTGTTCCCTCGGACTAGCGGGAGCTTACAGATACGCGTATTTT. It is translated as CASCSLGLAGAYRYAYF.

This chain links TRBV13 with TRBJ2-7; 9 positions match TRBD1. The J call may not be correct, given that the DNA end is closer to TRBJ2-5. The CDR3 length is 15 residues. Germline V CDR1 and CDR2: PRHDT, FYEKMQ (reference sequence). CDR3 nucleotide sequence: TGTGCCAGCAGCATCCCGGGACAGGGTCCAGAGACCCAGTACTTC. It codes for CASSIPGQGPETQYF.

This clonotype was counted between two and nine times. The V gene is TRBV3-1, the J gene TRBJ2-1; no reliable D call. Looked up from germline, CDR1 is LGHDT and CDR2 is YNNKEL (reference sequence). The CDR3 totals 15 residues. Between the trimmed V and J ends, which lost 3 bases and 13 bases, there was a span of 22 bases. This CDR3 reads CASSHRSSRSETQFF. As DNA, the CDR3 is TGTGCCAGCAGCCACCGGTCCTCACGATCGGAGACCCAGTTCTTC.

This clonotype has a handful of counts. This chain connects TRBV7-9 to TRBJ2-4; D may be TRBD1 or TRBD2 (5 bases each). The last part of the DNA fits TRBJ2-7 better; the J call may be wrong. The germline gives CDR1 SEHNR, CDR2 FQNEAQ (reference sequence). The CDR3 has 14 residues. CDR3 nucleotides: TGTGCCAGCAGCTTACCGGGACCAATATACGAGCAGTACTTC. This sequence encodes CASSLPGPIYEQYF.

The chain has TRBV24-1 and TRBJ1-2; 8 bases are shared with TRBD1. The germline CDR1 and CDR2 sequences are KGHDR and SFDVKD. CDR3 length: 14 amino acids. V shed 4 bases and J 8 bases; nucleotides not matched to a gene: 8. The CDR3 region is CATSEGTGGGGYTF. The CDR3, as DNA: TGTGCCACCAGTGAAGGGACAGGCGGGGGCGGCTACACCTTC.

This clonotype has more than one count but fewer than ten. The CDR3 DNA follows: TGTGCTAGTGGCCTTTACGAGCAGTACTTC. It yields the protein CASGLYEQYF. This rearrangement joins TRBV12-5 to TRBJ2-7; D uncertain. V was clipped by 6 bases and J by 4 bases, with 4 bases between them. From germline, CDR1 is LGHNT and CDR2 FRNRAP. The length of the CDR3 is 10 residues.

This clonotype was seen a handful of times. Written as DNA, the CDR3 is TGTGCCAGCAGTTTTTGGCAGGGCTACGAGCAGTACTTC. Protein sequence: CASSFWQGYEQYF. J is TRBJ2-5 and V is TRBV27; possibly TRBD1 for D (5 bases). TRBJ2-7 explains the end of the DNA better; the J call may be wrong. Germline lookup yields CDR1 MNHEY and CDR2 SMNVEV (reference sequence). This CDR3 comprises 13 residues.

The CDR3 region is CASSPGSRSYNEQFF. The DNA of the CDR3 is TGTGCCAGCTCACCGGGCAGCCGCTCCTACAATGAGCAGTTCTTC. The chain joins TRBV18 to TRBJ2-1, with D unclear. This CDR3 region has 15 residues. CDR1 is KGHSH and CDR2 is LQKENI in the germline V gene. V was clipped by 3 bases and J by 0 bases, with 9 bases between them.

This clonotype showed up just a few times. CDR3 in DNA: TGTGCCAGCAGCTTTCTAGGACTAGCTTCTAGCTCCTACAATGAGCAGTTCTTC. The encoded protein is CASSFLGLASSSYNEQFF. V gene TRBV7-3 combines with J gene TRBJ2-1; 8 bases match TRBD2. The J segment lost 0 bases and the V segment lost 3 bases, leaving 10 bases of the junction unmatched. Germline CDR1 is SGHTA and CDR2 is FQGTGA. This CDR3 region has 18 residues.

The chain joins TRBV5-1 to TRBJ1-1; possible D gene TRBD1, 5 bases. CDR3 length: 15 residues. The V gene's germline CDR1 is SGHRS and CDR2 YFSETQ. Trimming removed 0 bases at V and 10 bases at J, with 19 bases between. Here the CDR3 DNA reads TGCGCCAGCAGCTTGGGTATGGGACCCCGGTATCGAGCTTTCTTT. Translated, it gives CASSLGMGPRYRAFF. Drawing the rest from reference TRBV5-1 and TRBJ1-1, the complete variable domain is KAGVTQTPRYLIKTRGQQVTLSCSPISGHRSVSWYQQTPGQGLQFLFEYFSETQRNKGNFPGRFSGRQFSNSRSEMNVSTLELGDSALYLCASSLGMGPRYRAFFGQGTRLTVV.

This clonotype was counted between two and nine times. The V and J genes are TRBV9 and TRBJ1-2; TRBD1 agrees at 7 bases. This CDR3 region has 16 residues. Unmatched junction bases numbered 17, after V lost 6 bases and J lost 6 bases. The V gene's germline CDR1 is SGDLS and CDR2 YYNGEE. The CDR3 DNA sequence: TGTGCCAGCACCAATTCCCGACAGGGCACCCGACATGGCTACACCTTC. Translated: CASTNSRQGTRHGYTF.

This clonotype has more than one count but fewer than ten. The chain links TRBV29-1 to TRBJ1-1; D not certain. The V end lost 5 bases, the J end lost 7 bases, and 5 bases lay between the germline ends. There are 9 residues in the CDR3. Germline V gene lookup returns CDR1 SQVTM and CDR2 ANQGSEA. Here the CDR3 reads CSVSSEAFF. In DNA, the CDR3 is TGCAGCGTTTCTAGTGAAGCTTTCTTT.

Only a few counts were recorded for this clonotype. The chain has TRBV20-1 and TRBJ2-6; D is undetermined. This CDR3 is 14 amino acids long. CDR1 DFQATT and CDR2 SNEGSKA come from the germline V gene (reference sequence). The V gene lost 6 bases and the J gene lost 0 bases, with 9 bases spanning the gap. The CDR3 sequence: CSAPWASGANVLTF. CDR3 coding DNA: TGCAGTGCCCCTTGGGCCTCTGGGGCCAACGTCCTGACTTTC.

This chain joins TRBV9 and TRBJ2-7; the D is unclear. The CDR3 has 14 residues. Germline V gene data show CDR1 as SGDLS and CDR2 as YYNGEE. With 3 bases removed from V and 0 bases from J, the gap between germline ends came to 10 bases. CDR3 amino acids: CASSARLVSYEQYF. DNA of the CDR3: TGTGCCAGCAGCGCCCGACTGGTCTCCTACGAGCAGTACTTC.